This T cell receptor (beta chain) came from a study of cytomegalovirus exposure and HLA in healthy donors. Primers included in the PCR were 60 Vbeta and 13 Jbeta primers. Measured with immunoSEQ multiplex PCR; TCRdb has only the in-frame clones, and not every one. The sample data list 150,000 or so clones. What was sequenced was PBMCs. The origin of this receptor is a woman aged 55-69 years in good health and CMV-seronegative.

The DNA of the CDR3 is TGTGCTAGTGGTACCGACAGGTTGGAGGTATTTGATGGCTACACCTTC. Protein product: CASGTDRLEVFDGYTF. The chain employs TRBV12-5 and TRBJ1-2, with D tentatively TRBD1 (6 bases). CDR3 size: 16 residues. The germline V and J ends were trimmed by 5 bases and 6 bases, with 22 bases remaining between them. Per germline, CDR1 LGHNT and CDR2 FRNRAP.